This TCR beta chain was captured in a study of CD8+ T cells in alopecia areata. This CDR3 has 13 amino acids. The V and J ends lost 1 base and 4 bases respectively, with 8 bases between them. CDR1 and CDR2 from the germline V gene are GTSNPN and SVGIG (reference sequence). Treatment described: oral pan-JAK inhibitor, 5-10 mg twice daily. The authors extracted RNA and reverse transcribed it into cDNA as the sequencing template. TCRdb keeps only in-frame clones here, not all; method: immunoSEQ multiplex PCR. The data show about 250,000 clones, about 62% seen once. The sample consisted of CD4+ T cells sorted from blood, taken around week 54, from a patient treated with tofacitinib. This rearrangement joins TRBV30 to TRBJ1-5; no reliable D call. This TCR was sampled from a human donor with alopecia areata. The CDR3 DNA reads TGTGCCTGGAGTGCCGGATGGAATCAGCCCCAGCATTTT. Translation gives CAWSAGWNQPQHF.